This TCR beta chain derives from a study of cytomegalovirus exposure and HLA in healthy donors. Study context: Among about 179 million T cells, an earlier analysis found roughly 100 million unique TCR beta sequences. Genotyping showed 75% to 90% of over 350 donors falling in the Caucasian-associated ancestry cluster.

Donors consisted of healthy bone marrow donors. As for this clone: The target antigen is unknown.

The V end lost 6 bases, the J end lost 7 bases, and 16 bases lay between the germline ends. The germline gives CDR1 SGHRS, CDR2 YFSETQ. The CDR3 runs to 13 residues. 13 Jbeta primers and 60 Vbeta primers were used for the PCR. TCRdb's table, derived via immunoSEQ multiplex PCR, lists solely in-frame clones and lacks some. Of 90,000 to 95,000 clones listed, roughly 80% are singletons. Study results and caveats: Follow-up analysis later connected one missense variant in DCLRE1C with trimming of TCR beta V- and J-genes.

The clonotype was recovered from a girl under 10 years old in good health and CMV-seropositive. The rearrangement uses TRBV5-1 and TRBJ1-2, with D possibly TRBD1 on 6 matching bases. Sequenced sample: PBMCs. The CDR3 loop reads CASTSGTSIGYTF. CDR3 DNA sequence: TGCGCCAGCACATCCGGGACATCAATTGGCTACACCTTC. Full variable domain (remainder filled in from reference TRBV5-1 and TRBJ1-2): KAGVTQTPRYLIKTRGQQVTLSCSPISGHRSVSWYQQTPGQGLQFLFEYFSETQRNKGNFPGRFSGRQFSNSRSEMNVSTLELGDSALYLCASTSGTSIGYTFGSGTRLTVV.